What follows is one T cell receptor (beta chain) and its context. Its antigen remains unknown. The data were obtained in a study of Graves' ophthalmopathy and Graves' hyperthyroidism. General study findings and limits: Prediction of ophthalmopathy progression reached 70.59% sensitivity and approximately 74% specificity. The blood repertoire also included most expanded thyroid clonotypes above 0.001 frequency.

RNA transcripts provided the template for amplifying TCR beta CDR3 regions. RT-PCR in the first round used HTBI primers; a second-round multiplex PCR followed. TCRdb fed the multiplex PCR reads into MiXCR, producing one record per CDR3 protein. Counted here are about 740,000 distinct CDR3 sequences, about 44% occurring once; the ten biggest clones make up 40% to 55%. From fresh peripheral blood, under 12 ml in volume, the PBMCs were obtained. This CDR3 spans 14 amino acids. Germline V gene data show CDR1 as SEHNR and CDR2 as FQNEAQ (reference sequence). The ends lost 5 bases at V and 8 bases at J; junction bases unmatched: 10.

The source of this sequence is an adult man with Graves' ophthalmopathy. Source material: peripheral blood. The V call is TRBV7-9, the J call TRBJ1-2; 8 nucleotides agree with TRBD1. For the CDR3, the DNA is TGTGCCAGCAGCCAACAGGGGGTCCCCTTCGGCTACACCTTC. Protein sequence: CASSQQGVPFGYTF. Full variable domain (outside the CDR3, taken from reference TRBV7-9 and TRBJ1-2): DTGVSQNPRHKITKRGQNVTFRCDPISEHNRLYWYRQTLGQGPEFLTYFQNEAQLEKSRLLSDRFSAERPKGSFSTLEIQRTEQGDSAMYLCASSQQGVPFGYTFGSGTRLTVV.